What follows are 7 T cell receptor beta chains derived from one specimen sequenced in a study of OX40 agonist ivuxolimab in advanced cancers. Library preparation employed the immunoSEQ multiplex PCR assay. Entries here come from immuneACCESS through TCRdb and include only in-frame sequences with V and J called. Some clones fail to appear in such tables; in the studies checked, an unresolved V gene covers under half of the shortfall, and the cause of the remainder is unknown. In this sample the table shows roughly 35,000 clones, roughly 90% of which occur a single time. The ten largest make up 33% of the sample. The sequencing used CD4+ or CD8+ T cells sorted from blood, collected in a trial of the OX40 agonist ivuxolimab. The receptor set was obtained from an adult with an advanced solid tumor such as melanoma, head and neck, liver or kidney cancer.

Remarks on this clone: Other DNA sequences in the sample encode the same CDR3. The CDR3 spells CASSPTGGDLSNQPQHF. The CDR3 nucleotides read TGTGCCAGCAGTCCGACGGGGGGGGACCTTAGCAATCAGCCCCAGCATTTT. The rearrangement joins TRBV27 to TRBJ1-5, with D perhaps TRBD1 (5 bases). The CDR3 is 17 residues long. Germline loops: CDR1 MNHEY, CDR2 SMNVEV (reference sequence). V was cut by 5 bases and J by 0 bases, with 17 bases left in between.

The chain carries TRBV9 and TRBJ2-4; D may match TRBD1 or TRBD2 (5 bases each). The germline CDR1 and CDR2 sequences are SGDLS and YYNGEE. Trimming pared 0 bases from V and 6 bases from J, leaving 13 bases between. The CDR3 spans 15 residues. CDR3 coding DNA: TGTGCCAGCAGCGTAGATTGGGGCGCGGGAAACATTCAGTACTTC. It translates to CASSVDWGAGNIQYF. The complete variable domain, with remaining parts taken from reference TRBV9 and TRBJ2-4, reads DSGVTQTPKHLITATGQRVTLRCSPRSGDLSVYWYQQSLDQGLQFLIQYYNGEERAKGNILERFSAQQFPDLHSELNLSSLELGDSALYFCASSVDWGAGNIQYFGAGTRLSVL.

This clone has just a few counts. The chain carries TRBV28 and TRBJ1-1; D uncertain. The CDR3 is 13 amino acids. Germline V gene data show CDR1 as MDHEN and CDR2 as SYDVKM. Trimming shortened V by 7 bases and J by 2 bases, and 11 bases separated the two germline ends. The CDR3 DNA follows: TGTGCCAGCACCCGGCCCTTCAACACTGAAGCTTTCTTT. Translating gives CASTRPFNTEAFF.

The chain combines TRBV27 with TRBJ1-5, with no clear D. The CDR3 loop spans 12 amino acids. Looked up from germline, CDR1 is MNHEY and CDR2 is SMNVEV (reference sequence). Trimming removed 3 bases at V and 6 bases at J, with 6 bases between. The CDR3 region has the DNA TGTGCCAGCAGTTTTGAGGGTCAGCCCCAGCATTTT. Its protein is CASSFEGQPQHF.

The chain couples TRBV4-1 to TRBJ2-5; the D gene is possibly TRBD2 (6 bases). CDR3 length: 15 residues. The germline V and J ends were trimmed by 3 bases and 1 base, with 12 bases remaining between them. The germline gives CDR1 MGHRA, CDR2 YSYEKL. The CDR3 here is CASSQFLAVQETQYF. CDR3 DNA sequence: TGCGCCAGCAGCCAGTTTTTAGCGGTCCAAGAGACCCAGTACTTC.

The V and J genes are TRBV27 and TRBJ2-7; D is unresolved. Trimming shortened V by 6 bases and J by 3 bases, and 15 bases separated the two germline ends. The CDR3 length is 14 residues. CDR1 and CDR2 (germline): MNHEY, SMNVEV (reference sequence). The CDR3 DNA follows: TGTGCCAGCAGCCGAGACTCTCGCAGCTACGAGCAGTACTTC. This sequence encodes CASSRDSRSYEQYF.

The chain couples TRBV13 to TRBJ2-7, with 12 bases lining up with TRBD2. The CDR3 length is 15 residues. Per germline, CDR1 PRHDT and CDR2 FYEKMQ (reference sequence). V trimming: 5 bases; J trimming: 2 bases; junction bases outside the gene matches: 4. This chain's CDR3 is CASSRTSGATYEQYF. The DNA of the CDR3 is TGTGCCAGCAGCCGGACTAGCGGGGCAACCTACGAGCAGTACTTC. The full variable domain, in which reference TRBV13 and TRBJ2-7 provide the parts outside the CDR3, is AAGVIQSPRHLIKEKRETATLKCYPIPRHDTVYWYQQGPGQDPQFLISFYEKMQSDKGSIPDRFSAQQFSDYHSELNMSSLELGDSALYFCASSRTSGATYEQYFGPGTRLTVT.